These T cell receptor beta chains were read from a single sample in a study of human T cells and chemical hapten exposure. TCRdb called the RACE reads again in MiXCR, with one record for every CDR3 protein. The sample has 60,000 to 65,000 distinct CDR3 sequences; 8% to 13% are singletons. The starting material was whole blood, obtained in connection with sensitization to the hapten diphenylcyclopropenone (DPC). The source is a woman in her twenties or thirties with alopecia areata. Some clones in this sample may be carry-over from other donors' samples. The CDR3 runs from the conserved cysteine through the conserved F or W. The order of the fields is J gene, clone size, D gene, V gene, CDR3 protein, CDR3 DNA. A D gene is named only where the DNA matches it firmly. Where a row states a size, it is once, few, many or the class of an expanded clone; other rows omit it.

TRBJ1-1	.	.	TRBV12-3/TRBV12-4	CASSKRSEAFF	TGTGCCAGCAGCAAGCGGTCTGAAGCTTTCTTT
TRBJ2-3	many	.	TRBV29-1	CSVDSSEGTDTQYF	TGCAGCGTTGACTCGTCTGAAGGGACAGATACGCAGTATTTT
TRBJ2-4	many	.	TRBV4-1	CASSQALTVRDLKRAKNIQYF	TGCGCCAGCAGCCAAGCCTTGACAGTCCGGGACTTAAAACGGGCCAAAAACATTCAGTACTTC
TRBJ2-1	once	TRBD2	TRBV30	CAWKKGGTTHNEQFF	TGTGCCTGGAAGAAGGGAGGGACCACACACAATGAGCAGTTCTTC
TRBJ2-6	few	.	TRBV5-1	CASSFVAGIGANVLTF	TGCGCCAGCAGCTTCGTTGCTGGGATTGGGGCCAACGTCCTGACTTTC
TRBJ1-2	.	.	TRBV29-1	CSVYIMEGYTF	TGCAGCGTTTATATCATGGAAGGCTACACCTTC
TRBJ1-6	.	.	TRBV7-2	CASSLAVGRSSYNSPLHF	TGTGCCAGCAGCTTAGCGGTCGGCCGCAGCTCCTATAATTCACCCCTCCACTTT
TRBJ2-5	.	TRBD2	TRBV6-5	CASSYGGEQTQYF	TGTGCCAGCAGTTACGGGGGGGAGCAGACCCAGTACTTC
TRBJ1-2	few	.	TRBV7-9	CASSLAGGKGYTF	TGTGCCAGCAGCTTAGCAGGGGGAAAAGGCTACACCTTC
TRBJ2-2	many	.	TRBV7-3	CASTPSGVTGELFF	TGTGCCAGCACCCCGTCTGGCGTTACCGGGGAGCTGTTTTTT
TRBJ2-1	few	.	TRBV11-2	CASSPSGARAVGNEQFF	TGTGCCAGCAGTCCCTCAGGCGCCAGGGCGGTGGGCAATGAGCAGTTCTTC
TRBJ2-7	few	.	TRBV6-2/TRBV6-3	CASSFARGSAYEQYF	TGTGCCAGCAGTTTTGCCAGGGGTAGCGCTTACGAGCAGTACTTC
TRBJ2-7	many	.	TRBV30	CAWSENLGPYEQYF	TGTGCCTGGAGCGAAAACTTGGGCCCCTACGAGCAGTACTTC
TRBJ2-3	.	.	TRBV20-1	CSARDRGQHTDTQYF	TGCAGTGCTAGAGACCGGGGACAACACACAGATACGCAGTATTTT
TRBJ1-3	few	TRBD1	TRBV12-3/TRBV12-4	CASRAGTGVGNTIYF	TGTGCCAGCAGGGCCGGGACAGGGGTAGGAAACACCATATATTTT
TRBJ2-3	many	TRBD2	TRBV5-1	CASSLFAGGSDTQYF	TGCGCCAGCAGCTTGTTTGCGGGAGGATCAGATACGCAGTATTTT
TRBJ2-7	few	.	TRBV21-1	CAIIVLVEYF	TGTGCCATCATAGTCCTAGTGGAGTACTTC
TRBJ2-5	.	.	TRBV20-1	CSAGETQYF	TGCAGTGCTGGGGAGACCCAGTACTTC
TRBJ1-5	many	.	TRBV20-1	CSARERGVRQAHSNQPQHF	TGCAGTGCTAGAGAGAGAGGGGTAAGACAGGCCCATAGCAATCAGCCCCAGCATTTT
TRBJ2-7	many	TRBD1	TRBV4-2	CASSQSPGQGVYEQYF	TGTGCCAGCAGCCAATCACCGGGACAGGGTGTCTACGAGCAGTACTTC
TRBJ2-5	many	TRBD1	TRBV20-1	CSARHRQGGRGTQYF	TGCAGTGCTAGACACCGACAGGGGGGACGAGGGACCCAGTACTTC
TRBJ2-3	.	.	TRBV5-1	CASSLVAGASSTDTQYF	TGCGCCAGCAGCTTGGTTGCTGGGGCCTCTAGCACAGATACGCAGTATTTT
TRBJ2-3	.	.	TRBV20-1	CSLPGPTTDTQYF	TGCAGTCTACCGGGACCCACCACAGATACGCAGTATTTT
TRBJ2-1	.	TRBD1	TRBV4-3	CASSMDRVNEQFF	TGCGCCAGCAGCATGGACAGGGTAAATGAGCAGTTCTTC
TRBJ1-1	.	.	TRBV2	CASSEVKDEAFF	TGTGCCAGCAGTGAAGTAAAAGACGAAGCTTTCTTT
TRBJ2-7	few	TRBD2	TRBV29-1	CSAARTSANYEQYF	TGCAGCGCCGCCCGGACTAGCGCAAACTACGAGCAGTACTTC
TRBJ2-7	few	TRBD1	TRBV4-1	CASSRDRGRAYEQYF	TGCGCCAGCAGCCGAGACAGGGGGCGCGCCTACGAGCAGTACTTC
TRBJ1-5	few	TRBD1	TRBV3-1	CASSQGQGRNQPQHF	TGTGCCAGCAGCCAAGGACAGGGACGCAATCAGCCCCAGCATTTT